The 15 T cell receptor beta chains below were found in one sample sequenced in a study of cytomegalovirus exposure and HLA in healthy donors. PCR employed 60 Vbeta and 13 Jbeta primers. Data came from immunoSEQ multiplex PCR; TCRdb stores just in-frame clones and leaves some out. The table shows hundreds of thousands of clones, with 82% occurring only once. The source material was PBMCs. The origin of the receptors is a man aged 35-49 years in good health and CMV-seropositive.

V gene TRBV10-3 combines with J gene TRBJ2-6; 12 nucleotides line up with TRBD2. The CDR3 has 19 amino acids. With 6 bases clipped from V and 0 bases from J, the junction kept 9 bases outside the gene matches. CDR1 is ENHRY, CDR2 SYGVKD, per germline. The CDR3 region is CAISESLAGGGSGANVLTF. The CDR3 nucleotides read TGTGCCATCAGCGAATCCCTAGCGGGAGGGGGCTCTGGGGCCAACGTCCTGACTTTC.

The rearrangement joins TRBV18 to TRBJ1-5; 7 positions match TRBD1. The trim removed 4 bases at V and 5 bases at J, leaving 5 bases unmatched. The germline CDR1 and CDR2 sequences are KGHSH and LQKENI. The CDR3 extends over 14 amino acids. In nucleotides, the CDR3 is TGTGCCAGCTCACAAACAGGGGTAGATCAGCCCCAGCATTTT. Its protein is CASSQTGVDQPQHF.

CDR3 nucleotide sequence: TGTGCCAGCAGCTTAGATCTACTATGGAGTGAGCAGTTCTTC. Its protein is CASSLDLLWSEQFF. This chain uses TRBV7-8 with TRBJ2-1; D gene unclear. The CDR3 loop spans 14 amino acids. V dropped 1 base and J dropped 9 bases, with 13 bases sitting between them. CDR1 and CDR2 (germline): SGHVS, FQNEAQ.

This chain connects TRBV19 to TRBJ1-5; a possible D gene is TRBD1 (6 bases). The CDR3 runs 12 residues. Germline V gene sequence: CDR1 LNHDA, CDR2 SQIVND (reference sequence). V gave up 3 bases and J gave up 9 bases, with 9 bases separating them. CDR3 in DNA: TGTGCCAGTAGTATGGGGGCCTTGCCCCAGCATTTT. Translation gives CASSMGALPQHF.

This sequence joins TRBV4-1 and TRBJ1-2; 11 bases agree with TRBD1. Trimming cost V 5 bases and J 4 bases; bases outside gene matches: 3. Germline V gives CDR1 MGHRA, CDR2 YSYEKL. The CDR3 covers 14 residues. The CDR3 DNA follows: TGCGCCAGCAGCTGGGACAGGGGGACCTATGGCTACACCTTC. Translated: CASSWDRGTYGYTF.

V is TRBV30 and J is TRBJ1-1, with TRBD1 matching 8 bases. CDR1 and CDR2 (germline): GTSNPN, SVGIG (reference sequence). Trimming at V came to 3 bases and at J to 5 bases, leaving 5 bases not matched to a gene. This CDR3 comprises 13 residues. The CDR3 DNA reads as TGTGCCTGGAGGGACAGGGTTTTGACTGAAGCTTTCTTT. Residues: CAWRDRVLTEAFF.

This chain links TRBV30 with TRBJ1-3; the D gene is possibly TRBD1 (5 bases). The ends were cut back, 5 bases at V and 2 bases at J, with 13 bases in the middle. CDR1 GTSNPN and CDR2 SVGIG come from the germline V gene (reference sequence). The CDR3 spans 14 residues. The CDR3 sequence is CAWPSGNPGNTIYF. The CDR3 DNA reads as TGTGCCTGGCCATCAGGGAATCCTGGAAACACCATATATTTT.

This sequence joins TRBV18 and TRBJ1-5; D is uncertain. The CDR3 is 16 amino acids. Germline values: CDR1 KGHSH, CDR2 LQKENI. Trimming removed 5 bases at V and 6 bases at J, with 20 bases between. The CDR3 loop reads CASSSREGISTQPQHF. The CDR3 bases are TGTGCCAGCTCATCAAGGGAGGGTATCAGTACTCAGCCCCAGCATTTT. The full variable domain, completed using reference TRBV18 and TRBJ1-5, is NAGVMQNPRHLVRRRGQEARLRCSPMKGHSHVYWYRQLPEEGLKFMVYLQKENIIDESGMPKERFSAEFPKEGPSILRIQQVVRGDSAAYFCASSSREGISTQPQHFGDGTRLSIL.

The chain couples TRBV10-2 to TRBJ1-1, with 7 bases lining up with TRBD1. Looked up from germline, CDR1 is WSHSY and CDR2 is SAAADI. The CDR3 contains 14 residues. V was clipped by 8 bases and J by 0 bases; unmatched bases: 6. The CDR3 nucleotides read TGCGCCAGCCTCCCGACAGGGTTGAACACTGAAGCTTTCTTT. It translates to CASLPTGLNTEAFF.

The V call is TRBV18, the J call TRBJ2-7; D unclear. Germline-derived CDR1 and CDR2 are KGHSH and LQKENI. There are 14 residues in the CDR3. Trimming took off 2 bases at V and 5 bases at J, with 13 bases between the two ends. CDR3 in amino acids: CASSPFSQADEQYV. DNA of the CDR3: TGTGCCAGCTCACCATTTAGTCAGGCTGACGAGCAGTACGTC.

V gene TRBV7-2 combines with J gene TRBJ2-3; D might be TRBD1 (7 bases). The CDR3 covers 15 residues. V was trimmed by 4 bases and J by 4 bases, leaving 15 bases between them. CDR1 is SGHTA and CDR2 is FQGNSA in the germline V gene. CDR3 sequence reads: CASSSRTGGADTQYF. As DNA, the CDR3 is TGTGCCAGCAGCTCCCGGACAGGAGGGGCAGATACGCAGTATTTT.

Only one count was recorded for this clone. The chain has TRBV9 and TRBJ2-1; 12 bases fit TRBD2. Germline V gives CDR1 SGDLS, CDR2 YYNGEE. J gave up 7 bases and V 4 bases, and 6 bases lay outside the gene matches. The CDR3 has 15 residues. The DNA for the CDR3 is TGTGCCAGCAGCCCGGGACTAGCGGGTGCTAATGAGCAGTTCTTC. Amino acids: CASSPGLAGANEQFF.

The V call is TRBV5-1, the J call TRBJ1-2; D unclear. The CDR3 length is 15 residues. The germline V and J ends were trimmed by 3 bases and 0 bases, with 12 bases remaining between them. Germline V gene data show CDR1 as SGHRS and CDR2 as YFSETQ. Written as DNA, the CDR3 is TGCGCCAGCAGCTGGGCCCAGGCGTCTAACTATGGCTACACCTTC. This sequence encodes CASSWAQASNYGYTF. Looking up the rest from reference TRBV5-1 and TRBJ1-2 gives the full variable domain: KAGVTQTPRYLIKTRGQQVTLSCSPISGHRSVSWYQQTPGQGLQFLFEYFSETQRNKGNFPGRFSGRQFSNSRSEMNVSTLELGDSALYLCASSWAQASNYGYTFGSGTRLTVV.

As for this clone: A read error may account for a junction end that differs from germline. J is TRBJ2-7 and V is TRBV7-7; D remains ambiguous. The CDR3 has 13 amino acids. CDR1 and CDR2 from the germline V gene are SSHAT and FNYEAQ (reference sequence). CDR3 DNA sequence: TGTGCTAGCAGCTTAGAACTTGGCTACGAGCAGTACTTC. It encodes CASSLELGYEQYF.

This clone occurred many times. This chain links TRBV2 with TRBJ2-5; 8 bases are shared with TRBD2. CDR3 length: 14 amino acids. The V segment lost 10 bases and the J segment 1 base; nucleotides outside the gene matches: 8. CDR1 is SNHLY and CDR2 is FYNNEI in the germline V gene. The CDR3 sequence: CATRRGLVQETQYF. The CDR3 nucleotides read TGTGCCACCAGGAGGGGACTAGTCCAAGAGACCCAGTACTTC. Drawing the rest from reference TRBV2 and TRBJ2-5, the complete variable domain is EPEVTQTPSHQVTQMGQEVILRCVPISNHLYFYWYRQILGQKVEFLVSFYNNEISEKSEIFDDQFSVERPDGSNFTLKIRSTKLEDSAMYFCATRRGLVQETQYFGPGTRLLVL.